These 19 T cell receptor beta chains originate from one sample sequenced in a study of blood T cells in healthy people across ages. A sample-barcoded 5' primer and a J-beta primer mix were used in a second PCR of about 6 to 12 cycles. MiXCR, run by TCRdb on the 5' RACE reads, gives a single entry per CDR3 protein. The sample comprises around 800,000 distinct CDR3 sequences, roughly 44% of which are singletons, and around 18% rests with the top ten. Sequenced: blood. These receptors originate from a man between 60 and 70 years old in good health.

This chain links TRBV5-6 with TRBJ2-1; TRBD1 or TRBD2 may be the D gene (5 bases each). In germline, CDR1 is SGHDT, CDR2 YYEEEE. The CDR3 totals 15 residues. V dropped 4 bases and J dropped 4 bases, with 15 bases sitting between them. Written as DNA, the CDR3 is TGTGCCAGCAGCCCGGCGTGGGGGAATTACAATGAGCAGTTCTTC. Translated, it gives CASSPAWGNYNEQFF.

The J gene is TRBJ2-3, the V gene TRBV10-1; no clear D. The CDR3 runs 14 residues. With 2 bases removed from V and 0 bases from J, the gap between germline ends came to 6 bases. The germline V gene encodes CDR1 WNHNN and CDR2 SYGVQD (reference sequence). The CDR3 sequence is CASSEGLSTDTQYF. CDR3 nucleotides: TGCGCCAGCAGTGAGGGGCTGAGCACAGATACGCAGTATTTT.

A few counts support this clonotype. The V call is TRBV20-1, the J call TRBJ2-5; 7 bases are a match to TRBD1. V was clipped by 3 bases and J by 4 bases; unmatched bases: 11. The germline CDR1 and CDR2 sequences are DFQATT and SNEGSKA (reference sequence). The CDR3 length is 15 residues. The CDR3 DNA reads TGCAGTGCTAGTGTCTTAAAAAAGGGGGCAGAGACCCAGTACTTC. It specifies CSASVLKKGAETQYF.

Of note for this clonotype: At one boundary the junction diverges from the germline segment, which might be a read error. The chain links TRBV6-6 to TRBJ1-1, with D possibly matching TRBD1 (5 bases). This CDR3 contains 14 residues. Germline V gene lookup returns CDR1 MNHNY and CDR2 SVGAGI (reference sequence). CDR3: CASSYAGTNTEAFF. The CDR3 DNA follows: TGCGCCAGCAGTTACGCGGGGACGAACACTGAAGCTTTCTTT.

V is TRBV6-5 and J is TRBJ1-2, with TRBD1 matching over 8 bases. V lost 0 bases and J lost 8; bases outside the gene matches: 8. There are 15 residues in the CDR3. Per the germline V gene, CDR1 is MNHEY and CDR2 is SVGAGI. This CDR3 reads CASSYSFQGARGYTF. CDR3 in DNA: TGTGCCAGCAGTTACTCGTTCCAGGGGGCGAGGGGCTACACCTTC.

This clonotype was counted at least ten times. The chain carries TRBV6-5 and TRBJ1-2; D may be TRBD1 (5 bases). The CDR3 is 15 amino acids. V dropped 0 bases and J dropped 2 bases, with 10 bases sitting between them. The V gene's germline CDR1 is MNHEY and CDR2 SVGAGI. The CDR3 DNA reads TGTGCCAGCAGTTACTCACGGGGGGGGAACTATGGCTACACCTTC. Translating it yields CASSYSRGGNYGYTF.

This clonotype was seen a single time. V and J are TRBV7-2 and TRBJ2-5; D not certain. The germline V and J ends were trimmed by 8 bases and 11 bases, with 18 bases remaining between them. This CDR3 contains 12 residues. Germline V lookup: CDR1 SGHTA, CDR2 FQGNSA. In DNA, the CDR3 is TGTGCCAGCGGACCCCTTGGGGATGAGCAGTACTTC. Translated: CASGPLGDEQYF.

The chain is built from TRBV11-2 and TRBJ2-3; D unresolved. V lost 8 bases and J lost 2, with 11 bases in between. The CDR3 runs to 13 residues. The germline gives CDR1 SGHAT, CDR2 FQNNGV. CDR3 loop: CASVAFHTDTQYF. CDR3 nucleotide sequence: TGTGCCAGCGTAGCTTTCCACACAGATACGCAGTATTTT.

CDR3 sequence (DNA): TGTGCCAGCAGCGCCAAACTAGCGGGAGGCAATGAGCAGTTCTTC. Amino acid sequence: CASSAKLAGGNEQFF. The rearrangement joins TRBV9 to TRBJ2-1, with 12 bases fitting TRBD2. Germline V gene data show CDR1 as SGDLS and CDR2 as YYNGEE. J was trimmed by 6 bases and V by 3 bases; bases with no gene match: 4. The length of the CDR3 is 15 residues.

This clonotype has only a few counts. The gene calls are TRBV9 and TRBJ2-7, with D tentatively TRBD2 (5 bases). The CDR3 extends over 14 amino acids. The germline V gene has CDR1 SGDLS and CDR2 YYNGEE. V lost 3 bases and J 3 bases, leaving 13 bases between the germline ends. This CDR3 is CASSEDGNVYEQYF. The DNA of the CDR3 is TGTGCCAGCAGCGAAGACGGGAATGTCTACGAGCAGTACTTC.

The chain has TRBV5-1 and TRBJ2-7; possible D gene TRBD1, 5 bases. The J call is doubtful: the DNA matches TRBJ2-5 better. The CDR3 length is 14 residues. Germline CDR1 SGHRS, CDR2 YFSETQ. The CDR3 DNA is TGCGCCAGCAGCTTGGCCCCCCAGGGAGAGACCCAGTACTTC. Translated, it gives CASSLAPQGETQYF.

V usage is TRBV9 and J usage is TRBJ2-1; 9 nucleotides agree with TRBD1. V was clipped by 2 bases and J by 8 bases; unmatched bases: 17. This CDR3 contains 18 residues. Per germline, CDR1 SGDLS and CDR2 YYNGEE. Written as DNA, the CDR3 is TGTGCCAGCAGCGTGGACTTGAAGGGACAGGGAATTTGGGATGAGCAGTTCTTC. Amino acid sequence: CASSVDLKGQGIWDEQFF.

V gene TRBV6-5 combines with J gene TRBJ1-5; D gene unclear. This CDR3 has 13 residues. Germline assignment: CDR1 MNHEY and CDR2 SVGAGI. V dropped 9 bases and J dropped 1 base, with 10 bases sitting between them. The CDR3 spells CASSSWSNQPQHF. The CDR3 nucleotides read TGTGCCAGTTCGAGTTGGAGCAATCAGCCCCAGCATTTT.

The chain links TRBV5-1 to TRBJ2-3; D is unclear. With 0 bases removed from V and 6 bases from J, the gap between germline ends came to 11 bases. Germline values: CDR1 SGHRS, CDR2 YFSETQ. CDR3 length equals 14 residues. The CDR3 here is CASSLVQARDTQYF. The CDR3 DNA is TGCGCCAGCAGCTTGGTCCAAGCTAGGGATACGCAGTATTTT.

Many counts were recorded for this clonotype. This may be a read error: a much more frequent sequence differs by one nucleotide. The chain has TRBV4-3 and TRBJ2-1; 10 positions match TRBD2. The J call could be wrong; TRBJ2-7 is a better fit for the DNA end. The CDR3 has 16 amino acids. In germline, CDR1 is LGHNA, CDR2 YSLEER. The CDR3 sequence is CASSQSSGGSYNEQYF. DNA of the CDR3: TGCGCCAGCAGCCAATCTAGCGGGGGATCCTACAATGAGCAGTACTTC.

This chain connects TRBV6-2 or TRBV6-3 to TRBJ1-1; the D gene is possibly TRBD1 (5 bases). V was cut by 0 bases and J by 1 base, with 9 bases left in between. The CDR3 has 15 residues. CDR1 and CDR2 from the germline V gene are MNHEY and SVGEGT. The DNA for the CDR3 is TGTGCCAGCAGTTACTCAGGGGCCTGGAACACTGAAGCTTTCTTT. Translation gives CASSYSGAWNTEAFF.

The J gene is TRBJ2-1, the V gene TRBV20-1; TRBD2 might be the D (5 bases). V lost 1 base to trimming and J lost 4 bases, with 11 bases between them. This CDR3 is 14 amino acids long. Germline assignment: CDR1 DFQATT and CDR2 SNEGSKA (reference sequence). CDR3 sequence: CSARVLTGYNEQFF. The CDR3 bases are TGCAGTGCTAGAGTCCTAACGGGGTACAATGAGCAGTTCTTC.

This clonotype has just one count. J is TRBJ2-7 and V is TRBV20-1; 8 bases are a match to TRBD2. The CDR3 consists of 13 residues. The V gene end was trimmed by 5 bases and the J gene end by 3 bases; junction bases not matched to a gene: 6. From germline, CDR1 is DFQATT and CDR2 SNEGSKA (reference sequence). CDR3 sequence: CSAHGGDGYEQYF. In DNA form, the CDR3 reads TGCAGTGCTCACGGGGGGGATGGCTACGAGCAGTACTTC.

The genes are TRBV20-1 and TRBJ1-5, with D unresolved. The V end was cut by 6 bases, the J end by 1 base, with 7 bases between. The germline V gene encodes CDR1 DFQATT and CDR2 SNEGSKA (reference sequence). There are 12 residues in the CDR3. The CDR3 DNA follows: TGCAGTGCACCTTTAAGCAATCAGCCCCAGCATTTT. It specifies CSAPLSNQPQHF.